Each of the 6 T cell receptor beta chains below was sequenced from the same sample in a study of molecular identifiers for immune sequencing clone quantification. TCRdb analysed the PCR reads with MiXCR anew, one entry per CDR3 protein. The sample consists of about 500,000 distinct CDR3 sequences, about 25% of them appearing once. Sequencing was done on a sample of naive CD8+ T cells from blood, with Jurkat cell RNA spiked in. Noted subset: FACS-sorted CD8+CD4-CCR7+CD45RA+ naive T cells. These receptor sequences come from a human donor in good health. Some libraries in this study had Jurkat cell RNA spiked in.

Turning to this clonotype: This could be a read error, since a much larger clone is one nucleotide away. V gene TRBV9 combines with J gene TRBJ2-2; 9 nucleotides line up with TRBD2. Germline V gives CDR1 SGDLS, CDR2 YYNGEE. This CDR3 region has 15 residues. The CDR3 nucleotides read TGTGCCAGCAGCCCTAGCGGGGTGAACACCGGGGCGCTGTTTTTT. Translation: CASSPSGVNTGALFF.

The V gene is TRBV4-3, the J gene TRBJ2-3; 12 positions match TRBD1. CDR1 is LGHNA and CDR2 is YSLEER in the germline V gene. This CDR3 spans 16 amino acids. J lost 6 bases, V lost 4 bases, and 8 bases had no gene match. CDR3 sequence: CASSLHRDRGLDTQYF. The CDR3 DNA is TGCGCCAGCAGCCTCCACCGGGACAGGGGGCTTGATACGCAGTATTTT.

This clonotype was seen repeatedly, ten times or more. The rearrangement uses TRBV2 and TRBJ2-3; D not certain. The CDR3 length is 14 residues. Germline CDR1 reads SNHLY; CDR2 reads FYNNEI. V lost 1 base to trimming and J lost 1 base, with 6 bases between them. DNA for the CDR3: TGTGCCAGCAGTGAAGGGGCCCGCACAGATACGCAGTATTTT. It yields the protein CASSEGARTDTQYF.

This clonotype occurred many times. This chain links TRBV5-6 with TRBJ1-2, with 7 bases aligning to TRBD1. The CDR3 is made up of 14 amino acids. The V gene's germline CDR1 is SGHDT and CDR2 YYEEEE. With V trimmed by 4 bases and J by 3 bases, 6 bases remained unmatched. The CDR3 is CASSPGQVHYGYTF. CDR3 nucleotide sequence: TGTGCCAGCAGCCCCGGACAGGTTCACTATGGCTACACCTTC.

This clonotype has ten or more counts. This rearrangement joins TRBV6-2 or TRBV6-3 to TRBJ1-1, with D unclear. The CDR3 contains 13 residues. V lost 0 bases to trimming and J lost 10 bases, with 12 bases between them. Germline values: CDR1 MNHEY, CDR2 SVGEGT. The CDR3 loop reads CASSYSALPGAFF. Written as DNA, the CDR3 is TGTGCCAGCAGTTACTCGGCCTTACCTGGAGCTTTCTTT.

The chain combines TRBV7-9 with TRBJ2-7; TRBD2 aligns across 8 bases. Germline lookup yields CDR1 SEHNR and CDR2 FQNEAQ (reference sequence). The CDR3 is 13 amino acids. The V gene end was trimmed by 3 bases and the J gene end by 6 bases; junction bases not matched to a gene: 4. The CDR3 region is CASSLTSVGEQYF. The CDR3 DNA reads as TGTGCCAGCAGCTTGACTAGCGTCGGCGAGCAGTACTTC.